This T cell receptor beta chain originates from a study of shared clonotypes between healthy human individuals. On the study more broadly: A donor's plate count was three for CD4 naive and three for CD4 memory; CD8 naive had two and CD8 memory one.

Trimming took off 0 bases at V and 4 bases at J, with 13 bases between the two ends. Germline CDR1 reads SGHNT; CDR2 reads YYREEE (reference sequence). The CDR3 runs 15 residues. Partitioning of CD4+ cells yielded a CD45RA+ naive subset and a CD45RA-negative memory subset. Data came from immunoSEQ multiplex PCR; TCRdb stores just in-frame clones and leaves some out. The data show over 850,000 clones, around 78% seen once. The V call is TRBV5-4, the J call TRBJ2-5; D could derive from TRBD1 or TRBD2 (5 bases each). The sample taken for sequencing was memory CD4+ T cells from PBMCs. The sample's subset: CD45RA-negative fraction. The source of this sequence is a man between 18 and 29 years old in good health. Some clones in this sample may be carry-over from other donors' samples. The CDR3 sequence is CASSLVGTARETQYF. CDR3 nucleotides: TGTGCCAGCAGCTTGGTGGGGACGGCAAGAGAGACCCAGTACTTC. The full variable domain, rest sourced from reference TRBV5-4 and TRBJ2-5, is ETGVTQSPTHLIKTRGQQVTLRCSSQSGHNTVSWYQQALGQGPQFIFQYYREEENGRGNFPPRFSGLQFPNYSSELNVNALELDDSALYLCASSLVGTARETQYFGPGTRLLVL.